Below, one TCR beta chain is given with its context. As handled by the study authors: It was from reference gene primer amplification that nucleated cell counts were estimated. The method was immunoSEQ multiplex PCR; TCRdb's version includes in-frame clones alone and lacks a portion of them. D and trimming were read from the DNA, whereas the V and J calls and clone size are those reported in that table. The sample includes nearly 350,000 clones, roughly 89% of them seen just once. This record comes from a study of blood T cell repertoires in COVID-19. Study context: The cDNA or gDNA used as material had been derived from T cells, B-cell-depleted T cells, or PBMCs.

V lost 4 bases to trimming and J lost 5 bases, with 5 bases between them. Germline V lookup: CDR1 MGHDK, CDR2 SYGVNS. The CDR3 has 11 residues. The chain carries TRBV25-1 and TRBJ2-5; D perhaps matches TRBD2 (5 bases). Sequencing input: peripheral blood. The source of this sequence is a woman aged 18-35 years who had recovered from COVID-19. CDR3 in amino acids: CASSGGETQYF. CDR3 sequence (DNA): TGTGCCAGCAGTGGAGGGGAGACCCAGTACTTC.